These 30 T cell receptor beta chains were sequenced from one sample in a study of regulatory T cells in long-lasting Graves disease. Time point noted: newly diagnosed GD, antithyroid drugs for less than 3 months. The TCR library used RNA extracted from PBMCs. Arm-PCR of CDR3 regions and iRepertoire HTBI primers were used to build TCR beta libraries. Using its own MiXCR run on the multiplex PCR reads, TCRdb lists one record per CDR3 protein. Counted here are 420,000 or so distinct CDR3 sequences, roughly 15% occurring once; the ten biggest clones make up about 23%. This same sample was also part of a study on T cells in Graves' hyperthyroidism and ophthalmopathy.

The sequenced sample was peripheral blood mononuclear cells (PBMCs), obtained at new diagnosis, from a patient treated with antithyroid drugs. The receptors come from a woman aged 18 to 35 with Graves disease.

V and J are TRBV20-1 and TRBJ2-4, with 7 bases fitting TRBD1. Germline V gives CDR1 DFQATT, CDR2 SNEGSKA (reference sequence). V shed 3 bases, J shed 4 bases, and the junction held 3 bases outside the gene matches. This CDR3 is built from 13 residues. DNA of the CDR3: TGCAGTGCTAGCTCGGGACAGAAAAACATTCAGTACTTC. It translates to CSASSGQKNIQYF.

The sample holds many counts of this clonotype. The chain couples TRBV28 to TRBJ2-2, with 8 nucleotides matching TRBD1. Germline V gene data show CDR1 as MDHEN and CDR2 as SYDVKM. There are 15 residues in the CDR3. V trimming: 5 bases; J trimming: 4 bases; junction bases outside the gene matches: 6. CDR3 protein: CASSTGTGGTGELFF. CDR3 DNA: TGTGCCAGCAGTACCGGGACAGGTGGCACCGGGGAGCTGTTTTTT. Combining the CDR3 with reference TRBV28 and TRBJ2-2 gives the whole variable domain DVKVTQSSRYLVKRTGEKVFLECVQDMDHENMFWYRQDPGLGLRLIYFSYDVKMKEKGDIPEGYSVSREKKERFSLILESASTNQTSMYLCASSTGTGGTGELFFGEGSRLTVL.

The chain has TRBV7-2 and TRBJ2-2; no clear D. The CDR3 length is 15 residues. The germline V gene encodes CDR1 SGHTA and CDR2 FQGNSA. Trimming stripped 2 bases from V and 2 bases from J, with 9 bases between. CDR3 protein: CASSLPGPNTGELFF. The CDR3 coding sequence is TGTGCCAGCAGCTTACCCGGGCCTAACACCGGGGAGCTGTTTTTT.

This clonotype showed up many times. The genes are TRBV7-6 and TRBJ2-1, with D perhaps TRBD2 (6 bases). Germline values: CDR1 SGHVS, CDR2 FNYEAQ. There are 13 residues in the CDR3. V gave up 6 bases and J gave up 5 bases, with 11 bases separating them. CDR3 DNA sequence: TGTGCCAGCAGAGGACTATTACACAATGAGCAGTTCTTC. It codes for CASRGLLHNEQFF.

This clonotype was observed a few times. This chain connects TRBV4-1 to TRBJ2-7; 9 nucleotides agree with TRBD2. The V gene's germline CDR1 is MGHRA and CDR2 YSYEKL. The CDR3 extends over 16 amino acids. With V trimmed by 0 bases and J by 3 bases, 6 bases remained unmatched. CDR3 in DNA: TGCGCCAGCAGCCAAGAGAGGAGACTAGCGGTCTACGAGCAGTACTTC. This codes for CASSQERRLAVYEQYF.

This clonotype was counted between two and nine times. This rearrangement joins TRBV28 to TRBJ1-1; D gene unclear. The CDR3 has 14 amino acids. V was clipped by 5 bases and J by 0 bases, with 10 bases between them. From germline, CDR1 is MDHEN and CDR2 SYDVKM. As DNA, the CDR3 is TGTGCCAGCAGTAGACCAGATGTGAACACTGAAGCTTTCTTT. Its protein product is CASSRPDVNTEAFF.

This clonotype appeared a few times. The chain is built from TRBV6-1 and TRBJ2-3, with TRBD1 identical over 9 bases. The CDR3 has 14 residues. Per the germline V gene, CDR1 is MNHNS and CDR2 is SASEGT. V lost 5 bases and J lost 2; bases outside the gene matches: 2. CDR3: CASSRDRVTDTQYF. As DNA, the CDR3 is TGTGCCAGCAGTCGGGACAGGGTCACAGATACGCAGTATTTT.

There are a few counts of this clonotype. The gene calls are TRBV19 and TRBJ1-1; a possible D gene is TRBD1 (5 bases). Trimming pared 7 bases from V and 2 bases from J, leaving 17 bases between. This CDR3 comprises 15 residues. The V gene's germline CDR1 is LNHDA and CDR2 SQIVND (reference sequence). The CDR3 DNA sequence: TGTGCCAGTAAGGGCGGGGCGAGGTCCAACACTGAAGCTTTCTTT. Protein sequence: CASKGGARSNTEAFF.

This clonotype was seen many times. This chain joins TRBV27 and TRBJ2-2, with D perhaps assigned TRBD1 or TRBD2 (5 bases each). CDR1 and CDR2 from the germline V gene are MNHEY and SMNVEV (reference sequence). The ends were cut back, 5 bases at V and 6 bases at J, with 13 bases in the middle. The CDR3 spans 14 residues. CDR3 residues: CASSTPGTSGELFF. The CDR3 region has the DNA TGTGCCAGCAGTACCCCCGGGACGTCCGGGGAGCTGTTTTTT.

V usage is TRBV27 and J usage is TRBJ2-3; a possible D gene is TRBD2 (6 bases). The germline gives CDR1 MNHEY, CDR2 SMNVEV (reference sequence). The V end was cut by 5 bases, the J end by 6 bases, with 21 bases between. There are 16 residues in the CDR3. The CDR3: CASSGSRDFSSDTQYF. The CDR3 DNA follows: TGTGCCAGCAGTGGTTCGCGGGACTTTTCATCTGATACGCAGTATTTT.

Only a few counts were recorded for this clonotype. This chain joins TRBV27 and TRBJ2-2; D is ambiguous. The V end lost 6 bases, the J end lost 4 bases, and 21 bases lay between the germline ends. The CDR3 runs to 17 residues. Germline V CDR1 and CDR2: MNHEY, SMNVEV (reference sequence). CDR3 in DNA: TGTGCCAGCAGATCTACATGGGGTTTTGCTGGCACCGGGGAGCTGTTTTTT. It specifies CASRSTWGFAGTGELFF.

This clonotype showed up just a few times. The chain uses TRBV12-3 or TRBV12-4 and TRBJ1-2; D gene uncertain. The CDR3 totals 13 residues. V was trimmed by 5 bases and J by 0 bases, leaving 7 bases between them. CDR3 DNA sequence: TGTGCCAGCAGTCTACAGCCTAACTATGGCTACACCTTC. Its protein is CASSLQPNYGYTF.

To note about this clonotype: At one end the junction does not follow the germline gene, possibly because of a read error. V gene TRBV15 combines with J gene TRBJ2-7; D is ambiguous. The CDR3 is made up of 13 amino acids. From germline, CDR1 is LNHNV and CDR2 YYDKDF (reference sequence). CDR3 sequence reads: CATSMGLGDEQHF. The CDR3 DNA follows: TGTGCCACCAGCATGGGCCTTGGCGACGAGCAGCACTTC.

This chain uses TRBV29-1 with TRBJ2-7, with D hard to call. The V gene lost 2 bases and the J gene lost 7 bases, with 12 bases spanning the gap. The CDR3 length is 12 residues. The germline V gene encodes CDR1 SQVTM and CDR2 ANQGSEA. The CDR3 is CSVELKGREQYF. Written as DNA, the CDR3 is TGCAGCGTTGAACTGAAAGGGCGTGAGCAGTACTTC.

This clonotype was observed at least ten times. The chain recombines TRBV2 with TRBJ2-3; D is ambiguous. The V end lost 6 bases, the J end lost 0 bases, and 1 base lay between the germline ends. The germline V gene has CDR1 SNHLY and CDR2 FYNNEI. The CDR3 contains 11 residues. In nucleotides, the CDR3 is TGTGCCAGCAGAAGCACAGATACGCAGTATTTT. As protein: CASRSTDTQYF.

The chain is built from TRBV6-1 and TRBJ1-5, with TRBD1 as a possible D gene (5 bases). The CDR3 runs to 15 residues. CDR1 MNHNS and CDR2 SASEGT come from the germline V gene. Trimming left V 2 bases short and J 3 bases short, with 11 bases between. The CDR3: CASSEMGRDNQPQHF. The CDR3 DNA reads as TGTGCCAGCAGTGAAATGGGCAGGGACAATCAGCCCCAGCATTTT.

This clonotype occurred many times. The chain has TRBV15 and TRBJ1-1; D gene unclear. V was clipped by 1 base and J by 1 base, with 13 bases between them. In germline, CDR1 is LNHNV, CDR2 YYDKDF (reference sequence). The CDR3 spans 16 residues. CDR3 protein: CATSRGSALTNTEAFF. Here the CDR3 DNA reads TGTGCCACCAGCAGAGGTTCAGCTCTCACGAACACTGAAGCTTTCTTT.

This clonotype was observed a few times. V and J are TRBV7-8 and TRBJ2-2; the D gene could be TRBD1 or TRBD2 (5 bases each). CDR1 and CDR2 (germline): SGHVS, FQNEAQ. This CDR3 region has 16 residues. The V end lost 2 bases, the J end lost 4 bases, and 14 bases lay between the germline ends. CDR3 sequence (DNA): TGTGCCAGCAGCTTAAGACGGGCAGGGACCACCGGGGAGCTGTTTTTT. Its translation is CASSLRRAGTTGELFF.

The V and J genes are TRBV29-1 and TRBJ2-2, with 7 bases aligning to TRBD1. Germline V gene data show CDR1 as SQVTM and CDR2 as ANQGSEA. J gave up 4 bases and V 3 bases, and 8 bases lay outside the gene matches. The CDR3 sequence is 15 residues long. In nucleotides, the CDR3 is TGCAGCGTTGATTTCGCAGGGGGTAGCACCGGGGAGCTGTTTTTT. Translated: CSVDFAGGSTGELFF.

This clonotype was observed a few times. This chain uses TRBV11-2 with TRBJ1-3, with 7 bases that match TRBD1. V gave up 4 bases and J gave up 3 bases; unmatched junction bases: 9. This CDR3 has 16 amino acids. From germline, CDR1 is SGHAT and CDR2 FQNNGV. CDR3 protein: CASSSLQGTGGNTIYF. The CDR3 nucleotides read TGTGCCAGCAGCTCCCTACAGGGGACGGGTGGAAACACCATATATTTT.

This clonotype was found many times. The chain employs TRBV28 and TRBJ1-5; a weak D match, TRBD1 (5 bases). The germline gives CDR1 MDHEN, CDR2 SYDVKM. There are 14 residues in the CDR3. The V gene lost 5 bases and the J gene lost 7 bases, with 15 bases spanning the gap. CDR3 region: CASSASRGRQPQHF. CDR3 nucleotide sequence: TGTGCCAGCAGTGCGAGCCGGGGGAGACAGCCCCAGCATTTT.

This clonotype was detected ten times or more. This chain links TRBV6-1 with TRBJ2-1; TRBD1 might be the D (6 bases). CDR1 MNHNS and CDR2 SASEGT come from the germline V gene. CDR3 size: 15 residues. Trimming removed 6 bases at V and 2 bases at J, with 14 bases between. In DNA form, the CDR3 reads TGTGCCAGCAGCCACGGGACACCTGCCTACAATGAGCAGTTCTTC. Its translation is CASSHGTPAYNEQFF.

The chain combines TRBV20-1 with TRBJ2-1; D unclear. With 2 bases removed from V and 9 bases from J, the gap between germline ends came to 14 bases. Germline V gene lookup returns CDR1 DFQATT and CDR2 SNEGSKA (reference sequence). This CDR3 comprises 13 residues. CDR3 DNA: TGCAGTGCTAGAAAGAATAATCTAGGTGAGCAGTTCTTC. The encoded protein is CSARKNNLGEQFF.

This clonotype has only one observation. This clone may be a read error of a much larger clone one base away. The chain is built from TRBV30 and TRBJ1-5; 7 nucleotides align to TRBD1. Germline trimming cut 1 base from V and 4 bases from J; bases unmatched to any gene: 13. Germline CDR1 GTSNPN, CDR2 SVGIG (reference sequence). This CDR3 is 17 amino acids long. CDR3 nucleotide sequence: TGTGCCTGGAGTGCGGAGGAGACAGGGATGTGGAATCAGCCCCAGCATTTT. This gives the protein CAWSAEETGMWNQPQHF.

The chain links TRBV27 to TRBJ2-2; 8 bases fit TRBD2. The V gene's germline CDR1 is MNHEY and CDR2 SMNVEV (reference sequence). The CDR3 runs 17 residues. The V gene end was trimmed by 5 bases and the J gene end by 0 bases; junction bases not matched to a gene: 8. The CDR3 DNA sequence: TGTGCCAGCAGTCCCCGGGGTAGCGGGGCGAACACCGGGGAGCTGTTTTTT. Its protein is CASSPRGSGANTGELFF.

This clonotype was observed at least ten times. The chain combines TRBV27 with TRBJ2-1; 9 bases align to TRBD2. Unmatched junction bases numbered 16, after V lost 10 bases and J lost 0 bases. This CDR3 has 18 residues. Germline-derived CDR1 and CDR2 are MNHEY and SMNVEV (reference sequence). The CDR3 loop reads CAKIPGLARLSSYNEQFF. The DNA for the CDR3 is TGTGCCAAAATCCCGGGACTAGCTCGTTTAAGCTCCTACAATGAGCAGTTCTTC.

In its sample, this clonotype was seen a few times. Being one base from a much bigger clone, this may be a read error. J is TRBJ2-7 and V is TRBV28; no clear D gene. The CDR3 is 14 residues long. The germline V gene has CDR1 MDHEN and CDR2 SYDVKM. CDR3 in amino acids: CASSPTTSTYKQYF. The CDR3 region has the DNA TGTGCCAGCAGTCCCACAACAAGTACCTACAAGCAGTACTTC.

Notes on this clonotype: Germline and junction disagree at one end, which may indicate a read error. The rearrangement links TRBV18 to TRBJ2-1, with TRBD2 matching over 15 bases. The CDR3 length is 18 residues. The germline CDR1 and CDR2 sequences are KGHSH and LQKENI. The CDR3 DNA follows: TGTGCCATCTCAACAGGACTAGCGGGAGGGCCAACCACCAATGAGCAGTTCTTC. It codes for CAISTGLAGGPTTNEQFF.

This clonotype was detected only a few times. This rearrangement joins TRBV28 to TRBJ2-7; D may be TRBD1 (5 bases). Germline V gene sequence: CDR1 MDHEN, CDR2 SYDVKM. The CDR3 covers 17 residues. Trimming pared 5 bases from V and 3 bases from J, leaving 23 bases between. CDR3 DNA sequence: TGTGCCAGCAGTCTCCGGCAGGGCAGGGTGCAGAGCTACGAGCAGTACTTC. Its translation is CASSLRQGRVQSYEQYF. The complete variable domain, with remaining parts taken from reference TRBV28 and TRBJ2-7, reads DVKVTQSSRYLVKRTGEKVFLECVQDMDHENMFWYRQDPGLGLRLIYFSYDVKMKEKGDIPEGYSVSREKKERFSLILESASTNQTSMYLCASSLRQGRVQSYEQYFGPGTRLTVT.

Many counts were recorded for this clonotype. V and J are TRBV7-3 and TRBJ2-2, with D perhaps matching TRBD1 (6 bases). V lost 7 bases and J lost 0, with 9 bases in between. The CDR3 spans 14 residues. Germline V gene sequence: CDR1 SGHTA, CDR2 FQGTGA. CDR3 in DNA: TGTGCCAGCAAGTGGACAGCGAACACCGGGGAGCTGTTTTTT. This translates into CASKWTANTGELFF.